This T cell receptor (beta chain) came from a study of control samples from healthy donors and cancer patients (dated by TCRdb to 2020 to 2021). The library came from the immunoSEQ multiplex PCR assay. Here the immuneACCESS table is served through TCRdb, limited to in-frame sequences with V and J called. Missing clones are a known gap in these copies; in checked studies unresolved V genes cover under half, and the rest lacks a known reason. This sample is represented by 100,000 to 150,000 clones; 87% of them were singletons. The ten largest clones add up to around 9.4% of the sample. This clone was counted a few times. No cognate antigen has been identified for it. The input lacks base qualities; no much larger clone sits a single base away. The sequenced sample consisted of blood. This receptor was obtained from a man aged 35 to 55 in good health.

The DNA reads TGTGCCAGCAGCCCCAGGGTAGGGAGCTATGGCTACACCTTC. It is translated as CASSPRVGSYGYTF. The rearranged segments are TRBV6-5 and TRBJ1-2; a tentative D call is TRBD1 (5 bases match). CDR1 and CDR2 (MNHEY, SVGAGI) derive from the germline V gene. V gives up 6 bases and J gives up 4 bases, and the segment between their germline ends measures 15 bases. Its CDR3 holds 14 amino acids, cysteine through phenylalanine. The kept DNA is CDR3 alone, 42 bases in frame from the first base.